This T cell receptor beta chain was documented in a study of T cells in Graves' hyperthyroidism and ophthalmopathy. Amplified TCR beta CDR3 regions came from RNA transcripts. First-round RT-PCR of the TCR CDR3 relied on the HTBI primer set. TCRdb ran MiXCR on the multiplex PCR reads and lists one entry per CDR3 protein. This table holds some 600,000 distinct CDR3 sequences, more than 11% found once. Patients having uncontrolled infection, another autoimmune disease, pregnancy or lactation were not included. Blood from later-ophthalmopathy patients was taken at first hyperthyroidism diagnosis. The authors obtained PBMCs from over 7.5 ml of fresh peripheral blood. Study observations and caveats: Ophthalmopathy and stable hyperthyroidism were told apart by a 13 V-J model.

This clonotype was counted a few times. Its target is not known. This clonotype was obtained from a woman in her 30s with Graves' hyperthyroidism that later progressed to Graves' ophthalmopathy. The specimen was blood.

DNA of the CDR3: TGTGCCATCAGTGACAGGCAGAACACCGGGGAGCTGTTTTTT. Amino acid sequence: CAISDRQNTGELFF. The chain links TRBV10-3 to TRBJ2-2, with D uncertain. CDR3 length: 14 residues. Germline V CDR1 and CDR2: ENHRY, SYGVKD. V lost 3 bases to trimming and J lost 1 base, with 6 bases between them.